The 26 T cell receptor beta chains below all came from one sample that was sequenced in a study of preoperative IRX-2 immunotherapy in early breast cancer. Treatment here: preoperative locoregional IRX-2 cytokine immunotherapy. Profiling relied on immunoSEQ multiplex PCR, and the TCRdb table lists in-frame clones only, not all of them. The sample has some 11,000 clones, over 75% seen once; the top ten hold 5.6%. The sample consisted of lymph node tissue, taken before IRX-2 immunotherapy. The source of these receptors is a human donor with breast cancer.

This clone has a handful of counts. This chain connects TRBV28 to TRBJ2-2; no definite D call. The length of the CDR3 is 12 residues. Trimming removed 3 bases at V and 3 bases at J, with 2 bases between. The V gene's germline CDR1 is MDHEN and CDR2 SYDVKM. CDR3 sequence: CASSFHTGELFF. CDR3 nucleotide sequence: TGTGCCAGCAGTTTCCACACCGGGGAGCTGTTTTTT.

V and J are TRBV28 and TRBJ1-1; 8 nucleotides line up with TRBD1. The CDR3 has 16 amino acids. Unmatched junction bases numbered 6, after V lost 2 bases and J lost 1 base. Germline loops: CDR1 MDHEN, CDR2 SYDVKM. The CDR3 sequence is CASSLGTGPKNTEAFF. The CDR3 region has the DNA TGTGCCAGCAGTTTAGGGACAGGTCCAAAGAACACTGAAGCTTTCTTT.

The gene calls are TRBV28 and TRBJ1-1; no firm D call. CDR3 length: 15 amino acids. V shed 2 bases and J shed 4 bases, with 14 bases lying between them. The V gene's germline CDR1 is MDHEN and CDR2 SYDVKM. The CDR3 is CASSLMGRPSTEAFF. The DNA of the CDR3 is TGTGCCAGCAGTTTAATGGGCAGGCCGAGCACTGAAGCTTTCTTT.

The rearrangement uses TRBV7-4 and TRBJ2-7, with 7 bases matching TRBD1. The V segment lost 6 bases and the J segment 12 bases; nucleotides outside the gene matches: 14. The germline CDR1 and CDR2 sequences are SGHVT and SQSDAQ. This CDR3 spans 13 amino acids. CDR3 loop: CASSFNSRDSWYF. CDR3 coding DNA: TGTGCCAGCAGTTTTAACTCTCGGGACAGCTGGTACTTC.

Notes on this clone: Some base is ambiguous or went unread, and X replaces its residue. V and J are TRBV28 and TRBJ1-2; D possibly corresponds to TRBD1 (5 bases). Trimming took off 7 bases at V and 6 bases at J, with 18 bases between the two ends. CDR3 length equals 14 residues. Germline V gene lookup returns CDR1 MDHEN and CDR2 SYDVKM. This CDR3 reads CASNREXGLNGYTF. The CDR3 DNA is TGTGCCAGCAACCGCGAGRAGGGGCTGAATGGCTACACCTTC.

The chain carries TRBV19 and TRBJ2-7, with D perhaps TRBD2 (5 bases). Per germline, CDR1 LNHDA and CDR2 SQIVND (reference sequence). The V and J ends lost 1 base and 3 bases respectively, with 7 bases between them. The CDR3 is 13 residues long. The CDR3: CASSIGGSYEQYF. The CDR3 bases are TGTGCCAGTAGTATAGGTGGGAGCTACGAGCAGTACTTC.

The rearrangement joins TRBV6-8 to TRBJ2-3; D gene ambiguous. The CDR3 is 14 residues long. Germline CDR1 is MNHGY and CDR2 is SAAAGT. Trimming pared 0 bases from V and 0 bases from J, leaving 4 bases between. The CDR3 DNA follows: TGTGCCAGCAGTTACTCGTCTAGCACAGATACGCAGTATTTT. As protein: CASSYSSSTDTQYF.

The DNA of the CDR3 is TGCGCCAGCAGCCAGAACAGGGTAGTCAACTACGAGCAGTACTTC. This codes for CASSQNRVVNYEQYF. The gene calls are TRBV1 and TRBJ2-7; the table calls TRBD1, which could not be checked here. TRBV1 has pseudogene status. There are 15 residues in the CDR3.

The rearrangement links TRBV7-4 to TRBJ2-7; D gene ambiguous. Trimming pared 3 bases from V and 3 bases from J, leaving 9 bases between. The CDR3 is made up of 13 amino acids. Germline-derived CDR1 and CDR2 are SGHVT and SQSDAQ. The CDR3 nucleotides read TGTGCCAGCAGCTTTGGGTACGGCTACGAGCAGTACTTC. Its translation is CASSFGYGYEQYF.

The chain links TRBV11-3 to TRBJ2-7; 10 positions agree with TRBD1. Germline V gene sequence: CDR1 SGHNT, CDR2 YENEEA. There are 14 residues in the CDR3. V dropped 4 bases and J dropped 5; count of bases not matched to a gene: 5. CDR3 protein: CASSYRDRGDEQYF. The CDR3, as DNA: TGTGCCAGCAGCTACCGGGACAGGGGAGACGAGCAGTACTTC.

The CDR3 DNA is TGTGCCAGCAGCTTCGGAATGGGACAGTTTTACTACAATGAGCAGTTCTTC. Its translation is CASSFGMGQFYYNEQFF. The V gene is TRBV11-3, the J gene TRBJ2-1; the match to TRBD1 covers 7 bases. J lost 3 bases, V lost 3 bases, and 11 bases had no gene match. CDR3 length: 17 residues. Germline V lookup: CDR1 SGHNT, CDR2 YENEEA. The full variable domain, rest sourced from reference TRBV11-3 and TRBJ2-1, is EAGVVQSPRYKIIEKKQPVAFWCNPISGHNTLYWYLQNLGQGPELLIRYENEEAVDDSQLPKDRFSAERLKGVDSTLKIQPAELGDSAVYLCASSFGMGQFYYNEQFFGPGTRLTVL.

The V and J genes are TRBV6-8 and TRBJ1-1, with D perhaps TRBD1 (5 bases). Trimming removed 4 bases at V and 2 bases at J, with 23 bases between. The V gene's germline CDR1 is MNHGY and CDR2 SAAAGT. The CDR3 extends over 18 amino acids. The CDR3 DNA is TGTGCCAGCAGTTTCTCCCGTCCCATCTGGACACCAAACACTGAAGCTTTCTTT. It yields the protein CASSFSRPIWTPNTEAFF.

The CDR3 loop is CASSIGGQPQHF. The DNA of the CDR3 is TGTGCCAGTAGTATAGGGGGTCAGCCCCAGCATTTT. The gene calls are TRBV19 and TRBJ1-5, with D unresolved. This CDR3 has 12 amino acids. CDR1 LNHDA and CDR2 SQIVND come from the germline V gene (reference sequence). Trimming cost V 1 base and J 6 bases, with 4 bases left between them.

A few counts support this clone. CDR3 residues: CASSFNLLDNRDRVSRSSGNTIYF. The DNA for the CDR3 is TGTGCCAGCAGTTTTAATCTCCTGGATAACCGGGACAGGGTCTCTCGGAGCTCTGGAAACACCATATATTTT. The chain joins TRBV16 to TRBJ1-3; 9 positions agree with TRBD1. Germline V CDR1 and CDR2: KGHSY, FQNENV. Trimming took 6 bases from V and 0 from J; bases not matched to a gene: 30. The CDR3 totals 24 residues.

This clone was seen a single time. The chain links TRBV18 to TRBJ1-3; D is perhaps TRBD1 (5 bases). The CDR3 runs to 13 residues. V gave up 5 bases and J gave up 4 bases, with 9 bases separating them. Germline V gene sequence: CDR1 KGHSH, CDR2 LQKENI. The CDR3 loop reads CASSSGTGNTIYF. In DNA, the CDR3 is TGTGCCAGCTCAAGTGGGACCGGAAACACCATATATTTT.

The gene calls are TRBV7-5 and TRBJ2-5; TRBD2, the D gene given by the table, was not confirmed from the DNA. TRBV7-5 is a pseudogene. CDR3 length equals 14 residues. In DNA form, the CDR3 reads TGTGCCAGCAGCGCGTCGGCGGGAGTTGAGACCCAGTACTTC. Translation gives CASSASAGVETQYF.

V usage is TRBV6-8 and J usage is TRBJ2-7; 8 positions agree with TRBD1. The J segment lost 6 bases and the V segment lost 8 bases, leaving 12 bases of the junction unmatched. Germline V lookup: CDR1 MNHGY, CDR2 SAAAGT. CDR3 length equals 14 residues. CDR3 bases: TGTGCCAGCGCCCTCAGGGGGCAGTCTTCCGAGCAGTACTTC. This codes for CASALRGQSSEQYF.

The chain couples TRBV19 to TRBJ1-2; 10 nucleotides agree with TRBD1. Germline V gene lookup returns CDR1 LNHDA and CDR2 SQIVND (reference sequence). This CDR3 has 14 amino acids. After removal of 3 bases from V and 3 bases from J, the junction contained 1 base not matched to a gene. The CDR3 here is CASSIGQGDYGYTF. The DNA for the CDR3 is TGTGCCAGTAGTATCGGACAGGGGGACTATGGCTACACCTTC.

V is TRBV5-1 and J is TRBJ2-7, with 7 bases matching TRBD1. CDR1 and CDR2 from the germline V gene are SGHRS and YFSETQ. The CDR3 is 16 residues long. Unmatched junction bases numbered 8, after V lost 2 bases and J lost 0 bases. For the CDR3, the DNA is TGCGCCAGCAGCTTCCTCCCGGGACAGCGCTCCTACGAGCAGTACTTC. It codes for CASSFLPGQRSYEQYF.

This chain uses TRBV6-8 with TRBJ1-2; maybe TRBD1 (5 bases). Trimming removed 2 bases at V and 4 bases at J, with 23 bases between. CDR1 MNHGY and CDR2 SAAAGT come from the germline V gene. The CDR3 runs to 18 residues. CDR3 DNA: TGTGCCAGCAGTTACCACCTTAAAACCGGGACGTTAGGCTATGGCTACACCTTC. Its protein is CASSYHLKTGTLGYGYTF.

The chain employs TRBV6-8 and TRBJ1-1; possible D gene TRBD1, 6 bases. Looked up from germline, CDR1 is MNHGY and CDR2 is SAAAGT. The CDR3 is 15 amino acids. The V gene lost 2 bases and the J gene lost 4 bases, with 14 bases spanning the gap. CDR3 loop: CASSYGGARGTEAFF. The CDR3 DNA is TGTGCCAGCAGTTACGGGGGGGCCCGGGGCACTGAAGCTTTCTTT.

Only a few counts were recorded for this clone. The V call is TRBV18, the J call TRBJ1-3; D is uncertain. Germline V gene sequence: CDR1 KGHSH, CDR2 LQKENI. This CDR3 comprises 16 residues. Trimming removed 5 bases at V and 0 bases at J, with 14 bases between. DNA of the CDR3: TGTGCCAGCTCATTAACGGGCCCCTCCTCTGGAAACACCATATATTTT. Translation gives CASSLTGPSSGNTIYF.

J is TRBJ1-1 and V is TRBV6-8; maybe TRBD1 (5 bases). Trimming stripped 6 bases from V and 0 bases from J, with 11 bases between. CDR3 size: 14 residues. The germline gives CDR1 MNHGY, CDR2 SAAAGT. The CDR3 here is CASRRGGMNTEAFF. The CDR3 DNA reads TGTGCCAGCAGGCGTGGGGGTATGAACACTGAAGCTTTCTTT.

This clone has only one observation. This chain's CDR3 is CASSLDRAGQPQHF. The CDR3 DNA reads TGTGCCAGCAGCTTAGACAGAGCTGGCCAGCCCCAGCATTTT. This chain links TRBV7-6 with TRBJ1-5; D is unclear. Trimming removed 1 base at V and 7 bases at J, with 11 bases between. The germline V gene encodes CDR1 SGHVS and CDR2 FNYEAQ. This CDR3 has 14 amino acids.

V is TRBV6-7 and J is TRBJ1-5; D unclear. TRBV6-7 belongs to the ORF category, with a function that is uncertain. The CDR3 sequence is 13 residues long. Trimming removed 7 bases from V and 0 bases from J, with 7 bases in between. The CDR3 coding sequence is TGTGCCAGCACCTTATATAGCAATCAGCCCCAGCATTTT. The encoded protein is CASTLYSNQPQHF.

V is TRBV6-8 and J is TRBJ2-1; D perhaps matches TRBD2 (6 bases). Germline-derived CDR1 and CDR2 are MNHGY and SAAAGT. CDR3 size: 14 residues. V lost 2 bases to trimming and J lost 8 bases, with 13 bases between them. The DNA for the CDR3 is TGTGCCAGCAGTTACCGGGACTCAGTCGATGAGCAGTTCTTC. This codes for CASSYRDSVDEQFF.